The clone carrying this TCR beta chain was detected many times. The CDR3 totals 16 residues. V dropped 4 bases and J dropped 2 bases, with 19 bases sitting between them. The germline V gene encodes CDR1 SGDLS and CDR2 YYNGEE. The sample belongs to a study of T cells after yellow fever vaccination. In the study overall: When fractions had low cell numbers, they were prepared with SMART-Seq v4 Ultra Low Input.

TCRdb redid the calling of the 5' RACE reads with MiXCR, one entry per CDR3 protein. Of about 130,000 distinct CDR3 sequences detected, more than 6.5% appear once; the ten largest clones hold more than 0.6%. The source material was CD4+ T cells sorted from PBMCs, sampled 10 days after the yellow fever booster vaccination. The receptor was derived from a young man who received the YFV17D yellow fever vaccine. V and J are TRBV9 and TRBJ2-7; the D is unclear. CDR3 nucleotide sequence: TGTGCCAGCAGCCCAAACCCTTATGGGGAAACCTACGAGCAGTACTTC. Protein product: CASSPNPYGETYEQYF.